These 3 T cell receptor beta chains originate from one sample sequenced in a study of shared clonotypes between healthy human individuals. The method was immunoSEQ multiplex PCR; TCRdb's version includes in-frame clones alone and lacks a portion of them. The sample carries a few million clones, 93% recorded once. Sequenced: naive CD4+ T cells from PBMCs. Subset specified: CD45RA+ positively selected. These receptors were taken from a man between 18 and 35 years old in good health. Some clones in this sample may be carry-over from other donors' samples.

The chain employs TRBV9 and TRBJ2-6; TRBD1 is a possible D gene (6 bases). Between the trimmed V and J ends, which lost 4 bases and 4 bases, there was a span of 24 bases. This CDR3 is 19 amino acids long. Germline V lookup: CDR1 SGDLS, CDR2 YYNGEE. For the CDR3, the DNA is TGTGCCAGCAGCCCGGCCCCCTTACAGGGATCGCGCGGGGCCAACGTCCTGACTTTC. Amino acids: CASSPAPLQGSRGANVLTF.

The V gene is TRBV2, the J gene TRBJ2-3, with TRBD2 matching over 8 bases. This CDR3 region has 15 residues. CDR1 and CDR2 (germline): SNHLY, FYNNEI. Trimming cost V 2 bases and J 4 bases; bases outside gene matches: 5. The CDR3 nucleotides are TGTGCCAGCAGTGAAATCCTAGCGGGCTCAGATACGCAGTATTTT. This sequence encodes CASSEILAGSDTQYF. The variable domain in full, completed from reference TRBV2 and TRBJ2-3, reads EPEVTQTPSHQVTQMGQEVILRCVPISNHLYFYWYRQILGQKVEFLVSFYNNEISEKSEIFDDQFSVERPDGSNFTLKIRSTKLEDSAMYFCASSEILAGSDTQYFGPGTRLTVL.

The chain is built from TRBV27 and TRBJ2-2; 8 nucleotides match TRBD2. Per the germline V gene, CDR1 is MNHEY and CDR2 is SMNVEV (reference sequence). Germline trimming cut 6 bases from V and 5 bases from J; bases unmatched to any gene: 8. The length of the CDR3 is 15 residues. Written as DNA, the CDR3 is TGTGCCAGCAGCGGGAGGGCTCGGGGGACCGGGGAGCTGTTTTTT. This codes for CASSGRARGTGELFF.